This TCR beta chain was captured in a study of shared clonotypes between healthy human individuals. Broader study findings: Depth was large, yet rarefaction showed that sorted-subset sequencing was incomplete. Sampling used blood alone; tissue repertoires probably differ. Naive subsets generally exceeded memory subsets in estimated richness.

TCRdb's copy holds only in-frame clones and misses some; the assay was immunoSEQ multiplex PCR. Altogether just over 2,000,000 clones are present, 85% to 95% being singletons, with the ten largest covering 0.1% to 0.15%. Turning to this clone: No antigen is known for it.

Trimming took 2 bases from V and 2 from J, leaving 11 bases between them. The CDR3 covers 15 residues. CDR1 and CDR2 (germline): MGHRA, YSYEKL. The sequenced sample consisted of naive CD4+ T cells sorted from blood. Subset reported: CD45RA+ positively selected. This TCR was sampled from a man between 18 and 29 years old in good health. V is TRBV4-1 and J is TRBJ2-3; unclear D gene. The CDR3 DNA reads TGCGCCAGCAGCCAATCCGAGTCATACACAGATACGCAGTATTTT. Protein: CASSQSESYTDTQYF.